This T cell receptor (beta chain) was identified in a study of PD-L1 blockade in urothelial cancer. Study background: The analyses of blood took place 3 weeks (second dose) and 6 weeks after treatment start. A median about 140,000 T cells were found in blood samples.

The sample's time point: pretreatment peripheral blood. Pretreatment and on-treatment blood mononuclear cell samples were taken, totaling between 1 and 8 time points per patient. The germline V gene encodes CDR1 LGHNA and CDR2 YNFKEQ. Losses at the gene ends were 4 bases for V and 8 bases for J; bases not matched to a gene: 11. This CDR3 has 16 residues. The table came from immunoSEQ multiplex PCR; TCRdb's copy has only in-frame clones and leaves some out. The sample has tens of thousands of clones, 70% to 90% seen once. The chain is built from TRBV4-2 and TRBJ2-1, with 10 nucleotides matching TRBD2. This TCR was sampled from a woman aged 60 to 75 with urothelial cancer. The sample in question was PBMCs, obtained around atezolizumab (anti-PD-L1) treatment. For the CDR3, the DNA is TGTGCCAGCAGCCCCGGGACTAGCGAACTTGTCCATGAGCAGTTCTTC. Translating gives CASSPGTSELVHEQFF.